The TCR beta chain described here comes from a study of blood T cell repertoires in COVID-19. V lost 1 base, J lost 8 bases, and 4 bases stayed unmatched. Germline CDR1 and CDR2: LNHDA and SQIVND (reference sequence). The CDR3 is 14 residues long. Study processing details: The authors estimated nucleated cell counts from reference gene primer amplification. Here immunoSEQ multiplex PCR was the method, and the copy in TCRdb shows in-frame clones only, minus some. V, J and clone size were drawn from that table, and D and trimming were deduced from the DNA. The table lists about 170,000 clones, roughly 86% of them singletons, with around 3.5% in the top ten.

The sequencing sample was made of peripheral blood. This receptor was identified in a man in his 70s with acute or convalescent COVID-19. This chain connects TRBV19 to TRBJ2-1; 8 bases match TRBD2. CDR3 sequence (DNA): TGTGCCAGTAGTATAGCGGGGGGGCCTTATGAGCAGTTCTTC. This translates into CASSIAGGPYEQFF.